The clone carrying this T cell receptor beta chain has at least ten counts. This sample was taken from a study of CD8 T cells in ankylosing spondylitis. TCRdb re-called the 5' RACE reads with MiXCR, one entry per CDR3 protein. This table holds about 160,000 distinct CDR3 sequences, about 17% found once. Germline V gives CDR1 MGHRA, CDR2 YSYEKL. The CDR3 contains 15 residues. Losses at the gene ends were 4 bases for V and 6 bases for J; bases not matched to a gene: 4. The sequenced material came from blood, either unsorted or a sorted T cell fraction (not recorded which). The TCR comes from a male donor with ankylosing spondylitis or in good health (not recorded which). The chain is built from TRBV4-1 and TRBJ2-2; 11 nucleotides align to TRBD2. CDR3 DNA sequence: TGCGCCAGCAGCCCCGGGACTAGCGGAGCCGGGGAGCTGTTTTTT. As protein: CASSPGTSGAGELFF.